What follows is one T cell receptor (beta chain) and its context. Mismatch with germline at one junction end may stem from a read error. This specimen comes from a study of tumor-infiltrating lymphocytes in primary liver carcinoma. The CDR3 is 13 residues long. CDR1 is SGHDN, CDR2 FVKESK, per germline. Taking 20-30 mg of unsorted bulk tissue, the authors co-extracted RNA and DNA. Cases comprised patients with primary liver carcinoma who received surgical resection. Researchers took samples from five separate regions of each tumor. Constant-region priming of around 500 ng total RNA yielded TCR beta cDNA. Three rounds of nested multiplex PCR with slightly modified ARM-PCR produced TCR beta libraries. TRBV1-TRBV30 forward primers and a C-beta reverse primer were used in the first two PCR rounds, which each ran for approximately 9 cycles. TCRdb fed the multiplex PCR reads into MiXCR, producing one record per CDR3 protein. Among 40,000 to 55,000 distinct CDR3 sequences listed, over 65% were seen once.

The specimen was liver tumor tissue from sampling region 5. The subset denotes: tumor region T5, tumor centre. The sequence derives from a man in his forties with primary liver carcinoma and hepatitis B virus infection. The V and J genes are TRBV14 and TRBJ2-7; no reliable D call. CDR3 coding DNA: TGTGCCAGCAGTCAAGATCCAGGAAGCGAGCAGTACTTC. Translation gives CASSQDPGSEQYF.